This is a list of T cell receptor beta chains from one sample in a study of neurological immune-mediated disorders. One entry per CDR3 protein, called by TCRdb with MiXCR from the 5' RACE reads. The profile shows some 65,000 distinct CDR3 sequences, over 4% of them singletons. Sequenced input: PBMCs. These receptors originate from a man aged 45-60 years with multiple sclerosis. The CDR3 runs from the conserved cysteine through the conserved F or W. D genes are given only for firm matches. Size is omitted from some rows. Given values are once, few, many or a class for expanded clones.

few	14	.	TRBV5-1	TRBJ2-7	CASSLEASRGEQYF	TGCGCCAGCAGCTTAGAGGCGTCCCGAGGAGAGCAGTACTTC
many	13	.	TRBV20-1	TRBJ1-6	CSAKRSYNSPLHF	TGCAGTGCAAAGAGGTCCTATAATTCACCCCTCCACTTT
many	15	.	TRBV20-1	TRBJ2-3	CSARSPGSHPDTQYF	TGCAGTGCTAGAAGTCCGGGCTCACACCCAGATACGCAGTATTTT
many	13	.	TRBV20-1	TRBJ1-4	CSARGLGNEKLFF	TGCAGTGCTAGAGGTCTGGGTAATGAAAAACTGTTTTTT
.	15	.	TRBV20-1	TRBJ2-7	CSARDWIKGGYEQYF	TGCAGTGCTAGAGATTGGATAAAGGGTGGCTACGAGCAGTACTTC
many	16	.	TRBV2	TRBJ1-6	CASRWDASSYNSPLHF	TGTGCCAGCAGGTGGGACGCCAGCTCCTATAATTCACCCCTCCACTTT
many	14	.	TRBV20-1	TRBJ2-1	CSARVMRSYNEQFF	TGCAGTGCTAGAGTTATGCGTTCCTACAATGAGCAGTTCTTC
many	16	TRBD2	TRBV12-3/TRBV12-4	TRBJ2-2	CASRPTSGRNTGELFF	TGTGCCAGCAGGCCGACTAGCGGGAGAAACACCGGGGAGCTGTTTTTT
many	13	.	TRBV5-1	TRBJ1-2	CASSLDGVDGYTF	TGCGCCAGCAGCTTGGATGGGGTTGATGGCTACACCTTC
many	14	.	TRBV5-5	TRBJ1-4	CASSLSGRVEKLFF	TGTGCCAGCAGCTTGTCGGGACGGGTTGAAAAACTGTTTTTT
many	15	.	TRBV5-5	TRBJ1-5	CASSVGAGVGQPQHF	TGTGCCAGCAGCGTGGGGGCAGGGGTCGGTCAGCCCCAGCATTTT
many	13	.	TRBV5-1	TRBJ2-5	CASSTGTGETQYF	TGCGCCAGCAGCACCGGGACGGGAGAGACCCAGTACTTC
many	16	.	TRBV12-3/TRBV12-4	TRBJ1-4	CASSLTWPRANEKLFF	TGTGCCAGCAGTCTCACCTGGCCGCGGGCTAATGAAAAACTGTTTTTT
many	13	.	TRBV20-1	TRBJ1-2	CSARDPFGGGYTF	TGCAGTGCTAGAGATCCCTTCGGAGGTGGCTACACCTTC
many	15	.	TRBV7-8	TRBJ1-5	CASSLEFASNQPQHF	TGTGCCAGCAGCTTAGAGTTCGCGAGCAATCAGCCCCAGCATTTT
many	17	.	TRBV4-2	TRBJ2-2	CASRHAGIPLRTGELFF	TGTGCCAGCAGGCACGCGGGGATCCCCCTCAGGACCGGGGAGCTGTTTTTT
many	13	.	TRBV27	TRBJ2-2	CASSRQSPGELFF	TGTGCCAGCAGCAGACAGAGTCCCGGGGAGCTGTTTTTT
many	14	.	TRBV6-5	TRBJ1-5	CASSGNVGNQPQHF	TGTGCCAGCAGTGGCAACGTTGGCAATCAGCCCCAGCATTTT
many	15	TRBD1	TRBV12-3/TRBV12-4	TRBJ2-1	CASSSGTGGGNEQFF	TGTGCCAGCAGTTCCGGGACAGGGGGAGGCAATGAGCAGTTCTTC
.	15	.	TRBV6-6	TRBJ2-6	CASSYGGTGANVLTF	TGTGCCAGCAGTTACGGGGGGACCGGGGCCAACGTCCTGACTTTC
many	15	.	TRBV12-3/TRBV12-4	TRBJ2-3	CASSFRRKEADTQYF	TGTGCCAGCAGTTTCCGAAGGAAGGAGGCAGATACGCAGTATTTT
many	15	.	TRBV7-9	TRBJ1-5	CASSLVTGDNQPQNF	TGTGCCAGCAGCTTAGTTACAGGAGACAATCAGCCCCAGAATTTT
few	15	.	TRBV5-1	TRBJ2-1	CASSEDSLSYNEQFF	TGCGCCAGCAGCGAGGACAGCCTATCCTACAATGAGCAGTTCTTC
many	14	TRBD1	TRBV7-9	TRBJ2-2	CASNRGPNTGELFF	TGTGCCAGCAACAGGGGCCCGAACACCGGGGAGCTGTTTTTT
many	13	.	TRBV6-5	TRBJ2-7	CASRYGEGNEQYF	TGTGCCAGCAGATACGGGGAAGGTAACGAGCAGTACTTC
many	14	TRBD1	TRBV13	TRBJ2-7	CASSLGGTGAREYF	TGTGCCAGCAGCTTAGGTGGGACAGGCGCTAGGGAGTACTTC
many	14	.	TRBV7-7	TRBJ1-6	CASSLGTANSPLNF	TGTGCCAGCAGCTTAGGGACAGCGAATTCACCCCTCAACTTT
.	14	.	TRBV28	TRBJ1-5	CASRPGRRNQPQNF	TGTGCCAGCAGACCGGGTAGGCGCAATCAGCCCCAGAATTTT
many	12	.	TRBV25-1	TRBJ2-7	CASSEAGSEQYF	TGTGCCAGCAGTGAGGCGGGGAGCGAGCAGTACTTC
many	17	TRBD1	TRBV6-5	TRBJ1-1	CASSRSGTAISNTEAFF	TGTGCCAGCAGCCGATCCGGGACAGCGATTTCGAACACTGAAGCTTTCTTT
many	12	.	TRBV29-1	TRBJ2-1	CSGGRSYNEQFF	TGCAGCGGAGGGAGATCCTACAATGAGCAGTTCTTC
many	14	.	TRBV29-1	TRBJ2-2	CSVATIANTGELFF	TGCAGCGTTGCGACGATCGCGAACACCGGGGAGCTGTTTTTT
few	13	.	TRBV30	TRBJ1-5	CAWSTQDNQPQHF	TGTGCCTGGAGTACGCAGGATAATCAGCCCCAGCATTTT
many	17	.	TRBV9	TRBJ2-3	CASSETWGAGSTDTQYF	TGTGCCAGCAGCGAGACTTGGGGGGCCGGGAGCACAGATACGCAGTATTTT
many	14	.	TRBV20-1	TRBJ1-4	CSASKDTSNEKLFF	TGCAGTGCTAGCAAGGACACGTCTAATGAAAAACTGTTTTTT
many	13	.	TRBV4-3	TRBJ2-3	CASSQGEGDTQYF	TGCGCCAGCAGCCAAGGCGAGGGCGATACGCAGTATTTT
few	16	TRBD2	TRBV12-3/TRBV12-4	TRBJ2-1	CASSIRLAGGVNEQFF	TGTGCCAGCAGCATCCGGCTAGCGGGGGGGGTTAATGAGCAGTTCTTC
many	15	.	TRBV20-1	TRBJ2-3	CSAKSAQGPTDTQYF	TGCAGTGCTAAGAGCGCCCAGGGCCCCACAGATACGCAGTATTTT
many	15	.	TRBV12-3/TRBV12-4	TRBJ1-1	CASSSRGGGGTEAFF	TGTGCCAGCAGCTCGCGAGGGGGAGGGGGCACTGAAGCTTTCTTT
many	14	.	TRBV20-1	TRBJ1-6	CSARSSVLNSPLHF	TGCAGTGCTAGATCCTCGGTTCTAAATTCACCCCTCCACTTT
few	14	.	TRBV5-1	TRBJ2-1	CASSFRVSYNEQFF	TGCGCCAGCAGTTTTAGGGTATCCTACAATGAGCAGTTCTTC
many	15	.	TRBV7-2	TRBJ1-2	CASSLVTGVNYGYTF	TGTGCCAGCAGCTTAGTCACAGGAGTAAACTATGGCTACACCTTC
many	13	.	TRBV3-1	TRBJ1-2	CASSQWTCDGYTF	TGTGCCAGCAGCCAATGGACATGCGATGGCTACACCTTC
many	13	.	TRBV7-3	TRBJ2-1	CASSITGSGEQFF	TGTGCCAGCAGCATAACAGGGTCGGGTGAGCAGTTCTTC
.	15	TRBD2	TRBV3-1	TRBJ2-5	CATQSAGGPRETQYF	TGTGCCACCCAGTCGGCGGGAGGGCCCCGGGAGACCCAGTACTTC
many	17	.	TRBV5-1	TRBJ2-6	CASRVDTYASGANVLTF	TGCGCCAGCAGGGTAGACACCTACGCTTCTGGGGCCAACGTCCTGACTTTC
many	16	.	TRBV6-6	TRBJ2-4	CASSPRGSIAKNIQYF	TGTGCCAGCAGTCCTAGGGGGAGTATAGCCAAAAACATTCAGTACTTC
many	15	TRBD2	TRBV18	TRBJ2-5	CASSPLAGNQETQYF	TGTGCCAGCTCACCGCTAGCGGGGAACCAAGAGACCCAGTACTTC
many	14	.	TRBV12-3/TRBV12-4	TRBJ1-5	CASSEDRRNQPQHF	TGTGCCAGCAGTGAAGACAGGAGAAATCAGCCCCAGCATTTT
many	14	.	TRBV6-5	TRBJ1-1	CASSYSPTVPEAFF	TGTGCCAGCAGTTACTCTCCAACAGTCCCTGAAGCTTTCTTT
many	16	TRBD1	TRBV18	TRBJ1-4	CASSPGQTATNEKLFF	TGTGCCAGCTCACCGGGACAGACTGCAACTAATGAAAAACTGTTTTTT
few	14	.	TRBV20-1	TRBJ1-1	CSAREPRGHTEAFF	TGCAGTGCTAGAGAGCCCCGGGGCCACACTGAAGCTTTCTTT